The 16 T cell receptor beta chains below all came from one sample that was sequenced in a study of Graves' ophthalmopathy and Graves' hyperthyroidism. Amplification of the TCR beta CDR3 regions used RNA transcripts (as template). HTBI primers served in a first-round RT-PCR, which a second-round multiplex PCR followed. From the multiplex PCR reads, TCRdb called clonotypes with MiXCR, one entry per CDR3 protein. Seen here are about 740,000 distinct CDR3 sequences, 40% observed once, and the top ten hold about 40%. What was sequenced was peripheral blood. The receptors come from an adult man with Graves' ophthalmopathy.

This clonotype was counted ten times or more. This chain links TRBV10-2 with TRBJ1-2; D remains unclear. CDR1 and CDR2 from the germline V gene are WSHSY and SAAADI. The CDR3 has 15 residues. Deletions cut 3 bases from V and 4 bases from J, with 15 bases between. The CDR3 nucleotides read TGCGCCAGCAGTGATAGAATGCTTAACATCTATGGCTACACCTTC. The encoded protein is CASSDRMLNIYGYTF.

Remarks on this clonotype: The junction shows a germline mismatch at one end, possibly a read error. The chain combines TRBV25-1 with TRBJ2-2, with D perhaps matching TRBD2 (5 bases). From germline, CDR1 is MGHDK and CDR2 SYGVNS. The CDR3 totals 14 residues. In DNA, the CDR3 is TGTGCCAGCAGGGTCGACATCTTCGACGGGGAGCTGCTTTTT. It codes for CASRVDIFDGELLF.

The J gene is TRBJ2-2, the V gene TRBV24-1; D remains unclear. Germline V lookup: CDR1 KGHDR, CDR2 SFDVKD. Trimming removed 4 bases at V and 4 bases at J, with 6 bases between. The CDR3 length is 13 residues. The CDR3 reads CATSDSSTGELFF. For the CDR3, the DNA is TGTGCCACCAGTGACTCATCCACCGGGGAGCTGTTTTTT.

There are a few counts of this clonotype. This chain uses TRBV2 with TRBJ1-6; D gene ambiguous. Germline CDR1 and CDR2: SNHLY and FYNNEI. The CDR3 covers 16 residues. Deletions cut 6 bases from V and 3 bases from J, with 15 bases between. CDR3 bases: TGTGCCAGCAGCCAAGATGGGCAGTTCTATAATTCACCCCTCCACTTT. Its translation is CASSQDGQFYNSPLHF.

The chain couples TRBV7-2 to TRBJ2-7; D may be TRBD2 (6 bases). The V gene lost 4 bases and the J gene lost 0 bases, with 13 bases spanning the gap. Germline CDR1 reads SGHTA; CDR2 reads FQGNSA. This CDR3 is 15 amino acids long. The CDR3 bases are TGTGCCAGCAGCTCGACCAGGGAGGTCTCCTACGAGCAGTACTTC. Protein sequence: CASSSTREVSYEQYF.

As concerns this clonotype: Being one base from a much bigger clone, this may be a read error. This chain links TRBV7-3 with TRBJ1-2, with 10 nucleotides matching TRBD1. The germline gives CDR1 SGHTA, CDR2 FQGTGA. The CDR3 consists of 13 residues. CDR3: CAGSIGQGVGYTF. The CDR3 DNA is TGTGCCGGCAGCATCGGACAGGGGGTCGGTTACACCTTC.

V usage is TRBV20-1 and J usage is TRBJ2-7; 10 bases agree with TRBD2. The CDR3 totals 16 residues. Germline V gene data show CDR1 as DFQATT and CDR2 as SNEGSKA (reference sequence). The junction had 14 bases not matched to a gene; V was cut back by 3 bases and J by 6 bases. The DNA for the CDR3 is TGCAGTGCTAGGGGGAGCGGGAGGGGTTTACGGGGCGAGCAGTACTTC. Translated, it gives CSARGSGRGLRGEQYF.

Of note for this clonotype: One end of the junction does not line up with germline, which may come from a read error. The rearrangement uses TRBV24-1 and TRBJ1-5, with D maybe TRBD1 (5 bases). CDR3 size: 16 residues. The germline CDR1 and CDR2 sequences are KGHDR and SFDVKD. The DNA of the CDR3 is TGTGCCAGCAGTGAAGCGGGGGGGGTCAAGTTTCAGCCCCAGCATTTT. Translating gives CASSEAGGVKFQPQHF.

The CDR3 DNA follows: TGTGCCAGCCGTCTCCCCGGGACAGGGGGCTTTGACACTGAAGCTTTCTTT. Its translation: CASRLPGTGGFDTEAFF. This sequence joins TRBV25-1 and TRBJ1-1, with TRBD1 identical over 12 bases. Germline lookup yields CDR1 MGHDK and CDR2 SYGVNS. V was pared by 8 bases and J by 3 bases, with 13 bases of the junction left unmatched. The CDR3 runs to 17 residues. Drawing the rest from reference TRBV25-1 and TRBJ1-1, the complete variable domain is EADIYQTPRYLVIGTGKKITLECSQTMGHDKMYWYQQDPGMELHLIHYSYGVNSTEKGDLSSESTVSRIRTEHFPLTLESARPSHTSQYLCASRLPGTGGFDTEAFFGQGTRLTVV.

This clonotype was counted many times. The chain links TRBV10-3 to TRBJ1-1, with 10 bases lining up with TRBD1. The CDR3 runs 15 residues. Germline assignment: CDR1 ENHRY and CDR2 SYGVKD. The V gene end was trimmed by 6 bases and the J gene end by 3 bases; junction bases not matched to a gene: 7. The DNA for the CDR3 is TGTGCCATCAGCGGGACAGGGGCGCGGGACACTGAAGCTTTCTTT. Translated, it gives CAISGTGARDTEAFF.

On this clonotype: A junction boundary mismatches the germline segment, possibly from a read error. The CDR3 protein is CVSLPTGGSEQYF. The CDR3 nucleotides are TGTGTCAGTCTCCCGACAGGGGGATCCGAGCAGTACTTC. The chain couples TRBV19 to TRBJ2-7; 9 bases agree with TRBD1. This CDR3 region has 13 residues. The V gene's germline CDR1 is LNHDA and CDR2 SQIVND (reference sequence).

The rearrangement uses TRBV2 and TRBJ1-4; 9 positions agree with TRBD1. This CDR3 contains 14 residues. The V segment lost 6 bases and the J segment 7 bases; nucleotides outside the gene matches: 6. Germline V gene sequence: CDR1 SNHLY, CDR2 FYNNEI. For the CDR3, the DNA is TGTGCCAGCAGGGCGGGACAGGGTCCTGAAAAACTGTTTTTT. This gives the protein CASRAGQGPEKLFF.

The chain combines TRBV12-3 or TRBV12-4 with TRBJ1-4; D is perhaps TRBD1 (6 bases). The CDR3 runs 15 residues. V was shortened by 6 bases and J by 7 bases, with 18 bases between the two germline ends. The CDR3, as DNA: TGTGCCAGCAGCCAAGGACCAGGGGAGGGTGAAAAACTGTTTTTT. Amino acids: CASSQGPGEGEKLFF.

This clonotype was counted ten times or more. CDR3 in amino acids: CASSPGTGSNQPQHF. In DNA, the CDR3 is TGTGCCAGTAGTCCCGGGACAGGGAGCAATCAGCCCCAGCATTTT. The chain links TRBV19 to TRBJ1-5; the match to TRBD1 covers 9 bases. The V segment lost 5 bases and the J segment 1 base; nucleotides outside the gene matches: 3. Germline loops: CDR1 LNHDA, CDR2 SQIVND (reference sequence). The CDR3 covers 15 residues.

CDR3 bases: TGTGCCAGCAGCGGTTCGACAGGGTTTGGTGAAGCTTTCTTT. This codes for CASSGSTGFGEAFF. The rearrangement links TRBV9 to TRBJ1-1, with TRBD1 matching 7 bases. V lost 3 bases, J lost 7 bases, and 9 bases stayed unmatched. Germline CDR1 SGDLS, CDR2 YYNGEE. CDR3 length: 14 amino acids.

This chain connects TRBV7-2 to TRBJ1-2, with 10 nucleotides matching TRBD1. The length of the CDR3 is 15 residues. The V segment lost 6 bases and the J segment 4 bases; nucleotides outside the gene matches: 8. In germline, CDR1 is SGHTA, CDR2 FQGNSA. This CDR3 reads CASRQEGQGSYGYTF. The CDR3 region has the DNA TGTGCCAGCAGACAGGAGGGACAGGGGTCCTATGGCTACACCTTC. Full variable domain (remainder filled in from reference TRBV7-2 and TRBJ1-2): GAGVSQSPSNKVTEKGKDVELRCDPISGHTALYWYRQSLGQGLEFLIYFQGNSAPDKSGLPSDRFSAERTGGSVSTLTIQRTQQEDSAVYLCASRQEGQGSYGYTFGSGTRLTVV.